Included here is one T cell receptor (beta chain) sequence, with context. Its antigen is still unknown. These data come from a study of Ad26.COV2.S vaccination and SARS-CoV-2 variants. Findings and limits, study-wide: Breadth, reportedly substantial, characterized the spike-specific CD8+ and CD4+ T cell responses after vaccination. Spike-specific TCR breadth in vaccine recipients exceeded that seen in placebo recipients. Responses of T cells in total may have been underestimated by the TCR breadth and depth analyses. Vaccine and placebo groups showed comparable non-spike TCR breadth.

The protocol was immunoSEQ multiplex PCR, while the TCRdb copy is restricted to in-frame clones and leaves out a portion. The data contain over 85,000 clones, roughly 85% of them singletons. The CDR3 contains 14 residues. Per the germline V gene, CDR1 is LNHNV and CDR2 is YYDKDF (reference sequence). After removal of 1 base from V and 6 bases from J, the junction contained 2 bases not matched to a gene. The material sequenced was peripheral blood, taken after recovery from COVID-19. The V call is TRBV15, the J call TRBJ2-7; 11 nucleotides line up with TRBD1. The receptor comes from a human donor who had recovered from COVID-19. CDR3 in DNA: TGTGCCACCAGCAGAGCTGGGACAGGGGGCGAGCAGTACTTC. Residues: CATSRAGTGGEQYF.